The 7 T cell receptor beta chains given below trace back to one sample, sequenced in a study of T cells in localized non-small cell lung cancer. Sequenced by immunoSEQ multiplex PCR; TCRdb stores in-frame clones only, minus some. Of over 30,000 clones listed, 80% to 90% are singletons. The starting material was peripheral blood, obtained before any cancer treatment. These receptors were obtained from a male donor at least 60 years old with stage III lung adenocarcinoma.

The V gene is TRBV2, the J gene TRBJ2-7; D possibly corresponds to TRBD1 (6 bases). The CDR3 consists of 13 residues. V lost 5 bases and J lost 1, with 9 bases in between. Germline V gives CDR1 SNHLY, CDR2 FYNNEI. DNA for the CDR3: TGTGCCAGCAGTCCTGACAGGTCCTACGAGCAGTACTTC. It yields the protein CASSPDRSYEQYF.

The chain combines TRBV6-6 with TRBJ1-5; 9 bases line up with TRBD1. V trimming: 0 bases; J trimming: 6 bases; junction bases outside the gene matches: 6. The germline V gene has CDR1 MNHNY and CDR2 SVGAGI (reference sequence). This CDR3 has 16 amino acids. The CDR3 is CASSYSWGTGTQPQHF. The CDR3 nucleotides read TGTGCCAGCAGTTACTCTTGGGGGACAGGGACTCAGCCCCAGCATTTT.

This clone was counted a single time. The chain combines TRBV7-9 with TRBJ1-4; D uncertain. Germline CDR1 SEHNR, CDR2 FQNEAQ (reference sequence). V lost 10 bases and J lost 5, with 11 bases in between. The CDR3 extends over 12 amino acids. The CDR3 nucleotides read TGTGCCAACTCGGACGGGAATGAAAAACTGTTTTTT. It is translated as CANSDGNEKLFF.

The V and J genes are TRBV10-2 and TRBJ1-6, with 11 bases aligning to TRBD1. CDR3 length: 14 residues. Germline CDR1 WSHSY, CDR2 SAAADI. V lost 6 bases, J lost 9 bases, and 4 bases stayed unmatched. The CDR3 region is CASSPGQGGSPLHF. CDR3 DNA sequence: TGCGCCAGCAGCCCGGGACAGGGGGGTTCACCCCTCCACTTT.

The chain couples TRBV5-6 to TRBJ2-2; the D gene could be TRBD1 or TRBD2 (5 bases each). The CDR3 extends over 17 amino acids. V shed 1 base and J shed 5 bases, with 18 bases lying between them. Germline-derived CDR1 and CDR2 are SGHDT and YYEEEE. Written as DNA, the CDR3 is TGTGCCAGCAGCTTGTTCGGGGAAGGGGCCGGGACCGGGGAGCTGTTTTTT. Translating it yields CASSLFGEGAGTGELFF.

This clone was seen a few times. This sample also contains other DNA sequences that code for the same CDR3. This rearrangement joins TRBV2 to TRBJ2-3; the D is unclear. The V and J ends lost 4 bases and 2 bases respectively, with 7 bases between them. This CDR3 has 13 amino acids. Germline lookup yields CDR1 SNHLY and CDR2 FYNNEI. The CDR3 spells CASSVGSTDTQYF. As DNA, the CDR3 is TGTGCCAGCAGTGTAGGGTCCACAGATACGCAGTATTTT.

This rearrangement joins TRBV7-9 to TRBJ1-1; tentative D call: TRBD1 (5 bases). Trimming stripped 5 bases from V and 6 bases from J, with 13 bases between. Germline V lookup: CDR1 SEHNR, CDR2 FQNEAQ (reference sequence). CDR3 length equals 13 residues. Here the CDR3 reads CASSRGRDSEAFF. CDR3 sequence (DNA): TGTGCCAGCAGCCGGGGACGGGACTCTGAAGCTTTCTTT.